This T cell receptor (beta chain) appears in the sequencing data of a study of blood T cell repertoires in COVID-19. Study overall: Sample material is recorded as cDNA or gDNA derived from T cells, B-cell-depleted T cells, or PBMCs.

Participants were aged about 18 to 100 years from 20 to 30 US areas. The study assigned cohorts using participant-reported clinical history. Germline CDR1 reads SEHNR; CDR2 reads FQNEAQ (reference sequence). The length of the CDR3 is 14 residues. Trimming took off 0 bases at V and 6 bases at J, with 8 bases between the two ends. Under the authors' procedure: Estimation of nucleated cell counts relied on the amplification of reference gene primers. TCRdb keeps only in-frame clones here, not all; method: immunoSEQ multiplex PCR. Clonal size and the V and J genes are those of that table, whereas D and trimming came from the DNA. The repertoire holds about 260,000 clones, with about 91% as singletons.

Sequencing was performed on PBMCs or T cells enriched from blood (not recorded which). J is TRBJ1-4 and V is TRBV7-9, with no clear D. The clonotype was recovered from a woman in her thirties or forties with acute COVID-19. Here the CDR3 DNA reads TGTGCCAGCAGCTTAGCTTGGAGGGATGAAAAACTGTTTTTT. Protein: CASSLAWRDEKLFF.